A single sample gave rise to the 25 T cell receptor beta chains below, sequenced in a study of control samples from healthy donors and cancer patients (dated by TCRdb to between 2020 and 2021). The library relied on the immunoSEQ multiplex PCR assay. The table was pulled from immuneACCESS by TCRdb, which kept in-frame rearrangements only. Such tables lose some clones; where checked, under half of the loss comes from unresolved V genes, and the rest has no known cause. In this sample the table shows over 100,000 clones, more than 70% of which occur a single time. Of the sample, less than 4% falls within the top ten clones. The sequencing input was blood. Source of these receptors: a man aged 35 to 55 in good health.

The V gene is TRBV7-8, the J gene TRBJ2-3; D not certain. CDR3 length: 17 amino acids. V was shortened by 5 bases and J by 2 bases, with 20 bases between the two germline ends. CDR1 is SGHVS, CDR2 FQNEAQ, per germline. As DNA, the CDR3 is TGTGCCAGCAGCCCACGGGTCACTTCATATTACACAGATACGCAGTATTTT. This gives the protein CASSPRVTSYYTDTQYF.

This clone came up once. The chain carries TRBV27 and TRBJ2-3; 9 bases align to TRBD2. Germline CDR1 MNHEY, CDR2 SMNVEV (reference sequence). The CDR3 extends over 16 amino acids. Germline trimming cut 3 bases from V and 5 bases from J; bases unmatched to any gene: 9. Here the CDR3 DNA reads TGTGCCAGCAGTTTCGTAGCGGGGGCCCCCTTAGATACGCAGTATTTT. This encodes CASSFVAGAPLDTQYF.

The V gene is TRBV6-1, the J gene TRBJ1-5; D unresolved. V was cut by 2 bases and J by 0 bases, with 2 bases left in between. CDR1 and CDR2 from the germline V gene are MNHNS and SASEGT. The CDR3 consists of 13 residues. The DNA for the CDR3 is TGTGCCAGCAGTGAATATAGCAATCAGCCCCAGCATTTT. Its protein is CASSEYSNQPQHF.

The V call is TRBV18, the J call TRBJ2-1, with D unclear. Trimming took 8 bases from V and 5 from J, leaving 4 bases between them. CDR3 length equals 10 residues. Looked up from germline, CDR1 is KGHSH and CDR2 is LQKENI. This CDR3 is CASGDNEQFF. DNA for the CDR3: TGTGCCAGCGGAGACAATGAGCAGTTCTTC.

The J gene is TRBJ1-3, the V gene TRBV29-1; D is possibly TRBD1 (5 bases). Germline V lookup: CDR1 SQVTM, CDR2 ANQGSEA. The V end was cut by 4 bases, the J end by 3 bases, with 7 bases between. The CDR3 runs to 12 residues. The CDR3 DNA reads as TGCAGCGTTGCCGACAGTGGAAACACCATATATTTT. Translated, it gives CSVADSGNTIYF.

This clone was recorded once. The gene calls are TRBV11-3 and TRBJ2-2, with 7 bases lining up with TRBD2. This CDR3 contains 16 residues. The germline V gene has CDR1 SGHNT and CDR2 YENEEA. Trimming took 2 bases from V and 6 from J; bases not matched to a gene: 9. Written as DNA, the CDR3 is TGTGCCAGCAGCTTATTACGGGGGGTGAGCGCCGGGGAGCTGTTTTTT. Its protein is CASSLLRGVSAGELFF.

The chain links TRBV30 to TRBJ1-4; 7 bases line up with TRBD1. V trimming: 0 bases; J trimming: 0 bases; junction bases outside the gene matches: 4. Per the germline V gene, CDR1 is GTSNPN and CDR2 is SVGIG (reference sequence). The CDR3 runs to 16 residues. For the CDR3, the DNA is TGTGCCTGGAGTGTTAAGGGGGCGGCAACTAATGAAAAACTGTTTTTT. This codes for CAWSVKGAATNEKLFF.

The J gene is TRBJ2-3, the V gene TRBV5-4; TRBD2 is a possible D gene (5 bases). Deletions cut 1 base from V and 4 bases from J, with 7 bases between. Germline CDR1 is SGHNT and CDR2 is YYREEE (reference sequence). The CDR3 totals 13 residues. The CDR3 DNA follows: TGTGCCAGCAGCTTGACTAGACCAGATACGCAGTATTTT. Its protein is CASSLTRPDTQYF. Together with reference TRBV5-4 and TRBJ2-3, the CDR3 gives the full variable domain: ETGVTQSPTHLIKTRGQQVTLRCSSQSGHNTVSWYQQALGQGPQFIFQYYREEENGRGNFPPRFSGLQFPNYSSELNVNALELDDSALYLCASSLTRPDTQYFGPGTRLTVL.

This clone was seen more than once but under ten times. The chain is built from TRBV5-1 and TRBJ1-1; TRBD1 aligns across 7 bases. Germline loops: CDR1 SGHRS, CDR2 YFSETQ. CDR3 length equals 12 residues. Losses at the gene ends were 10 bases for V and 7 bases for J; bases not matched to a gene: 10. DNA for the CDR3: TGCGCCCCCCAGACAGGGTTTAGTGAAGCTTTCTTT. Amino acid sequence: CAPQTGFSEAFF.

This chain connects TRBV7-8 to TRBJ1-3, with D unclear. Germline V gene data show CDR1 as SGHVS and CDR2 as FQNEAQ. This CDR3 has 14 residues. The ends were cut back, 0 bases at V and 5 bases at J, with 8 bases in the middle. Here the CDR3 DNA reads TGTGCCAGCAGCTTAGCAAACAGAAGAAACACCATATATTTT. This translates into CASSLANRRNTIYF.

V and J are TRBV7-3 and TRBJ2-7; the D is unclear. The germline V and J ends were trimmed by 6 bases and 0 bases, with 15 bases remaining between them. The CDR3 spans 15 residues. Germline values: CDR1 SGHTA, CDR2 FQGTGA. In DNA, the CDR3 is TGTGCCAGCAGTCTTACGAACGGTTTCTCCTACGAGCAGTACTTC. Translating gives CASSLTNGFSYEQYF.

The V gene is TRBV25-1, the J gene TRBJ1-5; D remains unclear. The germline CDR1 and CDR2 sequences are MGHDK and SYGVNS. The ends were cut back, 3 bases at V and 2 bases at J, with 8 bases in the middle. This CDR3 contains 14 residues. This chain's CDR3 is CASSDRRGNQPQHF. The DNA of the CDR3 is TGTGCCAGCAGTGATCGGAGGGGCAATCAGCCCCAGCATTTT.

The chain employs TRBV19 and TRBJ2-5; D is perhaps TRBD1 or TRBD2 (6 bases each). Germline V gene data show CDR1 as LNHDA and CDR2 as SQIVND (reference sequence). V was cut by 5 bases and J by 4 bases, with 20 bases left in between. This CDR3 has 16 amino acids. CDR3 DNA sequence: TGTGCCAGTAGTCCCCCCACCGACAGGCGGGGAGAGACCCAGTACTTC. This gives the protein CASSPPTDRRGETQYF.

The gene calls are TRBV7-3 and TRBJ2-1; D is possibly TRBD2 (6 bases). The V gene's germline CDR1 is SGHTA and CDR2 FQGTGA. Trimming shortened V by 2 bases and J by 5 bases, and 10 bases separated the two germline ends. The CDR3 length is 14 residues. DNA of the CDR3: TGTGCCAGCAGCTTAGGACTAAAAAACAATGAGCAGTTCTTC. As protein: CASSLGLKNNEQFF.

This chain joins TRBV18 and TRBJ1-1; TRBD1 matches 11 bases. Germline V lookup: CDR1 KGHSH, CDR2 LQKENI. This CDR3 is 15 amino acids long. With V trimmed by 4 bases and J by 5 bases, 6 bases remained unmatched. The CDR3 spells CASSLGTGGNTEAFF. CDR3 in DNA: TGTGCCAGCTCACTAGGGACAGGGGGAAATACTGAAGCTTTCTTT.

This rearrangement joins TRBV30 to TRBJ1-4; perhaps TRBD1 as D (6 bases). The CDR3 has 12 residues. V shed 5 bases and J shed 8 bases, with 12 bases lying between them. Germline V lookup: CDR1 GTSNPN, CDR2 SVGIG (reference sequence). In DNA, the CDR3 is TGTGCCTGGCAGGGGATTAAGGAAAAACTGTTTTTT. Residues: CAWQGIKEKLFF.

The chain recombines TRBV12-3 or TRBV12-4 with TRBJ1-1, with unresolved D. Trimming shortened V by 6 bases and J by 1 base, and 9 bases separated the two germline ends. The CDR3 loop spans 13 amino acids. The CDR3 spells CASRRWENTEAFF. DNA of the CDR3: TGTGCCAGCAGGCGATGGGAGAACACTGAAGCTTTCTTT.

The V gene is TRBV24-1, the J gene TRBJ2-2; 8 bases agree with TRBD1. Germline V CDR1 and CDR2: KGHDR, SFDVKD. The CDR3 sequence is 14 residues long. Trimming cost V 9 bases and J 4 bases; bases outside gene matches: 6. The CDR3 reads CATGQGAFTGELFF. The CDR3 bases are TGTGCCACCGGCCAGGGGGCCTTCACCGGGGAGCTGTTTTTT.

The chain carries TRBV7-9 and TRBJ1-2; tentative D call: TRBD1 (5 bases). This CDR3 comprises 14 residues. The V end was cut by 5 bases, the J end by 7 bases, with 17 bases between. Looked up from germline, CDR1 is SEHNR and CDR2 is FQNEAQ (reference sequence). CDR3 nucleotides: TGTGCCAGCAGCCTAGACGGGGGATTGGGTGGCTACACCTTC. Protein: CASSLDGGLGGYTF.

V and J are TRBV19 and TRBJ2-1; D call uncertain. V lost 4 bases and J 4 bases, leaving 17 bases between the germline ends. The CDR3 covers 16 residues. Looked up from germline, CDR1 is LNHDA and CDR2 is SQIVND (reference sequence). Written as DNA, the CDR3 is TGTGCCAGTAGTACAGACGGACGTCCGCCATACAATGAGCAGTTCTTC. This codes for CASSTDGRPPYNEQFF.

V is TRBV4-3 and J is TRBJ2-5; possibly TRBD1 or TRBD2 for D (5 bases each). This CDR3 region has 14 residues. With 4 bases removed from V and 5 bases from J, the gap between germline ends came to 14 bases. Germline CDR1 and CDR2: LGHNA and YSLEER. CDR3 amino acids: CASSPSGWGETQYF. In DNA form, the CDR3 reads TGCGCCAGCAGCCCCTCCGGCTGGGGGGAGACCCAGTACTTC.

This chain links TRBV30 with TRBJ1-1; no clear D. This CDR3 contains 13 residues. V was shortened by 1 base and J by 0 bases, with 6 bases between the two germline ends. Germline V gene lookup returns CDR1 GTSNPN and CDR2 SVGIG (reference sequence). The CDR3 sequence: CAWSGVLNTEAFF. In nucleotides, the CDR3 is TGTGCCTGGAGTGGGGTTCTGAACACTGAAGCTTTCTTT.

This chain uses TRBV9 with TRBJ2-3; 8 nucleotides match TRBD1. This CDR3 region has 15 residues. Trimming removed 5 bases from V and 2 bases from J; junction bases left unmatched: 7. Germline-derived CDR1 and CDR2 are SGDLS and YYNGEE. The DNA of the CDR3 is TGTGCCAGCAGTGAGAGGGACAGGAACACAGATACGCAGTATTTT. This encodes CASSERDRNTDTQYF.

V is TRBV27 and J is TRBJ2-5, with TRBD1 matching 8 bases. The CDR3 covers 16 residues. CDR1 MNHEY and CDR2 SMNVEV come from the germline V gene (reference sequence). V trimming: 4 bases; J trimming: 6 bases; junction bases outside the gene matches: 13. The CDR3 loop is CASSSTAYGQGKTQYF. The CDR3 DNA is TGTGCCAGCAGTTCGACCGCCTACGGACAGGGAAAGACCCAGTACTTC.

CDR3 nucleotide sequence: TGTGCCAGCAGCTCCGGACAGGGTTTGGAAAAACTGTTTTTT. Encoded protein: CASSSGQGLEKLFF. The J gene is TRBJ1-4, the V gene TRBV7-9; TRBD1 agrees at 8 bases. V lost 4 bases and J lost 8; bases outside the gene matches: 6. The CDR3 length is 14 residues. CDR1 and CDR2 from the germline V gene are SEHNR and FQNEAQ (reference sequence).